This TCR beta chain was identified during a study of T cells in Graves' hyperthyroidism and ophthalmopathy. This clonotype was picked up many times. Researchers amplified the TCR beta CDR3 regions from RNA transcripts. HTBI primers drove first-round RT-PCR of the TCR CDR3. TCRdb re-called the multiplex PCR reads with MiXCR, one entry per CDR3 protein. The table lists about 350,000 distinct CDR3 sequences, approximately 15% of them singletons. The receptor was isolated from a woman aged 35 to 49 with Graves' ophthalmopathy. The specimen sequenced was blood.

The CDR3 DNA sequence: TGTGCCAGCAGTTCCGCCGGCAGGACCAACTATGGCTACACCTTC. Translated: CASSSAGRTNYGYTF. The V and J genes are TRBV12-3 or TRBV12-4 and TRBJ1-2; D is uncertain. The CDR3 covers 15 residues. Trimming pared 4 bases from V and 2 bases from J, leaving 14 bases between.